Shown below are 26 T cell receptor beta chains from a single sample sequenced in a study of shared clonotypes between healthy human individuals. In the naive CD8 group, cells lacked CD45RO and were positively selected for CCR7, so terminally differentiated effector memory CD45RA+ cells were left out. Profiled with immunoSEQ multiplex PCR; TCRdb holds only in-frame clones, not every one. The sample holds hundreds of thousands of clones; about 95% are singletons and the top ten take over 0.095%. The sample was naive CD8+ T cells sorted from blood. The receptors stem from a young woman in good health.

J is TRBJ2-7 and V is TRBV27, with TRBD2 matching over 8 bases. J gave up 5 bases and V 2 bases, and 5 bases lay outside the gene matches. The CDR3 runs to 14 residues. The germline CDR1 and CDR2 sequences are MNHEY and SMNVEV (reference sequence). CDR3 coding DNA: TGTGCCAGCAGTTTAATAGCGGGATTCGACGAGCAGTACTTC. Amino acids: CASSLIAGFDEQYF.

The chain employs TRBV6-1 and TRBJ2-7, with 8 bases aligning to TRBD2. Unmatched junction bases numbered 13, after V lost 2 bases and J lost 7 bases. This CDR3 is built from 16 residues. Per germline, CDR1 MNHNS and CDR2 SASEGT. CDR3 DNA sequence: TGTGCCAGCAGTGAATTACCGGGAGGGCCTTTCTGGGAGCAGTACTTC. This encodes CASSELPGGPFWEQYF.

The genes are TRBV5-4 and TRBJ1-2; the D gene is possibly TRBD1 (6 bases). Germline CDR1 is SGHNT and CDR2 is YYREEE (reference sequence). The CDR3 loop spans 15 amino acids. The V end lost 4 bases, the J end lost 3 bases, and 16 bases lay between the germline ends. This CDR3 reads CASSQDSPGYYGYTF. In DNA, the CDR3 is TGTGCCAGCAGCCAGGACAGTCCGGGGTACTATGGCTACACCTTC.

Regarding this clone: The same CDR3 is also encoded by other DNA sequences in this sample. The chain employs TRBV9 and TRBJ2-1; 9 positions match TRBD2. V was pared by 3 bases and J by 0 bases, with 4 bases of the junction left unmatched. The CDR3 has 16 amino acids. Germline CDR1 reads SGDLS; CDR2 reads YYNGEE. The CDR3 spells CASSGLAGSSYNEQFF. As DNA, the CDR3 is TGTGCCAGCAGCGGTCTAGCGGGAAGCTCCTACAATGAGCAGTTCTTC.

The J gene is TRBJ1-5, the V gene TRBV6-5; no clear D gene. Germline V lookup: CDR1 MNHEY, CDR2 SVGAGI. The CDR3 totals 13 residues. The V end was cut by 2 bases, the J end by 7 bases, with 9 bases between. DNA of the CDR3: TGTGCCAGCAGTTACGCCCTCGGGCAGCCCCAGCATTTT. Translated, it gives CASSYALGQPQHF.

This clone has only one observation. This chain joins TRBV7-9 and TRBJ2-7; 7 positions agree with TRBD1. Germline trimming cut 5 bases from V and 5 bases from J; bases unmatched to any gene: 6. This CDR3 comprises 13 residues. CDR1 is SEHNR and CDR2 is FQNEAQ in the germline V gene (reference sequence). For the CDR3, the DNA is TGTGCCAGCAGCCCTGGGACAGAAGACGAGCAGTACTTC. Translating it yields CASSPGTEDEQYF.

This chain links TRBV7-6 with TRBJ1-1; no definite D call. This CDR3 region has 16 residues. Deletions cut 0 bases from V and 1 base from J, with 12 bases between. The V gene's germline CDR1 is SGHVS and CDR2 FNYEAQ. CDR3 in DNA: TGTGCCAGCAGCTTAGCCACTCGAAGCCCGAACACTGAAGCTTTCTTT. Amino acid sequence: CASSLATRSPNTEAFF.

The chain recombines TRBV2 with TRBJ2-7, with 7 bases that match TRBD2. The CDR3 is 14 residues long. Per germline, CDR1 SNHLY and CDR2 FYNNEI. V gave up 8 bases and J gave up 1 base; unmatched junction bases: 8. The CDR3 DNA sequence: TGTGCCAGCGAGGATTCTAGCGGTTCCTACGAGCAGTACTTC. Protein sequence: CASEDSSGSYEQYF.

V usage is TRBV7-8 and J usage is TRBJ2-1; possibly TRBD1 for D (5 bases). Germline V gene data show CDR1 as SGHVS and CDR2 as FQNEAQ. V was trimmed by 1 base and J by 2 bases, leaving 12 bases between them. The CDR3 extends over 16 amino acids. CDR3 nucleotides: TGTGCCAGCAGCTTAGACAGGACGACCACCTACAATGAGCAGTTCTTC. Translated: CASSLDRTTTYNEQFF.

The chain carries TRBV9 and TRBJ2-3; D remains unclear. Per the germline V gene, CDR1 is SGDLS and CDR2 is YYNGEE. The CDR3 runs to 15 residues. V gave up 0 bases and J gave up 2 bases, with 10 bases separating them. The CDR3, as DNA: TGTGCCAGCAGCGTAGCTAAGGGCGCCACAGATACGCAGTATTTT. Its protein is CASSVAKGATDTQYF.

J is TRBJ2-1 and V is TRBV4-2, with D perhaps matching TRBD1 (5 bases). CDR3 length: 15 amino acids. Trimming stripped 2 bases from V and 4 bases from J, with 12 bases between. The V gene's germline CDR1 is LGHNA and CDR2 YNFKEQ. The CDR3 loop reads CASSQLRAPYNEQFF. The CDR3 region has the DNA TGTGCCAGCAGCCAACTCAGGGCCCCTTACAATGAGCAGTTCTTC.

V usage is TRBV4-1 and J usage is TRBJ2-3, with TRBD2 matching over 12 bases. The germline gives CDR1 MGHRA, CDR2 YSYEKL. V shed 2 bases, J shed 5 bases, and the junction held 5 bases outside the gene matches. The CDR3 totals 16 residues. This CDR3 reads CASSQSSGRAVDTQYF. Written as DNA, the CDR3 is TGCGCCAGCAGCCAATCTAGCGGGAGGGCCGTAGATACGCAGTATTTT.

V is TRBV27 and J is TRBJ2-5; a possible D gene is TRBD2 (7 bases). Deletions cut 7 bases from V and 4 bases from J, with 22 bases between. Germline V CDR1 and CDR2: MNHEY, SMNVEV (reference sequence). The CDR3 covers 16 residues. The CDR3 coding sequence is TGTGCCAGCACCCCACGGGGAGGGGGAAAGATAGAGACCCAGTACTTC. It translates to CASTPRGGGKIETQYF.

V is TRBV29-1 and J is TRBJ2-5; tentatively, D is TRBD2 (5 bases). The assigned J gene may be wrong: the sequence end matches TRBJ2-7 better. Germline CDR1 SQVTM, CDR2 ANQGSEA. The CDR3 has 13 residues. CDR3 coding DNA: TGCAGCGTTGCGCCGGGAATCTCCTACGAGCAGTACTTC. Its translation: CSVAPGISYEQYF.

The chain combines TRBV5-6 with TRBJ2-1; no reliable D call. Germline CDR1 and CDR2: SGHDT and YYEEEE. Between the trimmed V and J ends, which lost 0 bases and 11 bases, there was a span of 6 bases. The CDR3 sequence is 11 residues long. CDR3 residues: CASSLVGKQFF. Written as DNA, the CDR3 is TGTGCCAGCAGCTTGGTGGGGAAGCAGTTCTTC. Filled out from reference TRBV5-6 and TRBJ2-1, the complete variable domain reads DAGVTQSPTHLIKTRGQQVTLRCSPKSGHDTVSWYQQALGQGPQFIFQYYEEEERQRGNFPDRFSGHQFPNYSSELNVNALLLGDSALYLCASSLVGKQFFGPGTRLTVL.

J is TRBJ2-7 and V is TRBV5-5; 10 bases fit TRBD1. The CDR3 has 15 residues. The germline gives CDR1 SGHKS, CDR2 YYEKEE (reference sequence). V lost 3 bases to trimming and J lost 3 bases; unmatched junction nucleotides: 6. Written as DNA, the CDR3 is TGTGCCAGCAGCTCTCCGGGACAGGGGTTCTACGAGCAGTACTTC. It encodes CASSSPGQGFYEQYF.

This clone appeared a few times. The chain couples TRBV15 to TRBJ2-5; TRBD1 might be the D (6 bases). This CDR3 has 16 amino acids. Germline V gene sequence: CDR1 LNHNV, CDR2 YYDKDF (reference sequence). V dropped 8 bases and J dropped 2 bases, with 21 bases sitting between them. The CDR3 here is CATLNQGRGGQETQYF. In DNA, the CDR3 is TGTGCCACCCTTAACCAGGGAAGAGGGGGACAAGAGACCCAGTACTTC.

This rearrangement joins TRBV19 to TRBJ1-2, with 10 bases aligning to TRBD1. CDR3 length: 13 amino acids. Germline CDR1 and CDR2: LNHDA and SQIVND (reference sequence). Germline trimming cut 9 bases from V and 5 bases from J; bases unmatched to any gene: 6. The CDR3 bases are TGTGCCAGCGAGGACAGGGGGGATTATGGCTACACCTTC. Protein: CASEDRGDYGYTF.

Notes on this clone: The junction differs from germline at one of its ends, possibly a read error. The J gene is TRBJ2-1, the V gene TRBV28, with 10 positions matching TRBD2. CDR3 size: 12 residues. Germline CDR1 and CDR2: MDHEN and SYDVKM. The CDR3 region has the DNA TGTGCCAGCAGCCCCGGACTAGCGGAGCAATTCTTC. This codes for CASSPGLAEQFF. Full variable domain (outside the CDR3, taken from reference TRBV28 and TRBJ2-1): DVKVTQSSRYLVKRTGEKVFLECVQDMDHENMFWYRQDPGLGLRLIYFSYDVKMKEKGDIPEGYSVSREKKERFSLILESASTNQTSMYLCASSPGLAEQFFGPGTRLTVL.

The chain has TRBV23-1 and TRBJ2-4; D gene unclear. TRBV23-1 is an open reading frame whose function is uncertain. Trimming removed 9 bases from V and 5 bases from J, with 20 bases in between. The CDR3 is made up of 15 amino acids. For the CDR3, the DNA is TGCGCCAGAACCGTCAATGAGAACAGTCAAAACATTCAGTACTTC. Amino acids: CARTVNENSQNIQYF.

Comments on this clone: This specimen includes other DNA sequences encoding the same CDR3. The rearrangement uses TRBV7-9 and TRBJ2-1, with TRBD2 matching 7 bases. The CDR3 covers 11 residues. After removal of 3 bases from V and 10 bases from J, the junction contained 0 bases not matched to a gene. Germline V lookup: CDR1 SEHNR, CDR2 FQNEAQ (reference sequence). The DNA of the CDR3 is TGTGCCAGCAGCTTTAGCGGGGAGCAGTTCTTC. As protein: CASSFSGEQFF.

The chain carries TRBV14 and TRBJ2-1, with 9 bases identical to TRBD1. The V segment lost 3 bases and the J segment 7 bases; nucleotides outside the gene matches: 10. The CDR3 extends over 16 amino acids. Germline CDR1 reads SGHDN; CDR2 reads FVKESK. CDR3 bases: TGTGCCAGCAGCCAGGCCTACAGGGGGCAAGGGAATGAGCAGTTCTTC. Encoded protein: CASSQAYRGQGNEQFF. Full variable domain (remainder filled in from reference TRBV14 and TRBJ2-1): EAGVTQFPSHSVIEKGQTVTLRCDPISGHDNLYWYRRVMGKEIKFLLHFVKESKQDESGMPNNRFLAERTGGTYSTLKVQPAELEDSGVYFCASSQAYRGQGNEQFFGPGTRLTVL.

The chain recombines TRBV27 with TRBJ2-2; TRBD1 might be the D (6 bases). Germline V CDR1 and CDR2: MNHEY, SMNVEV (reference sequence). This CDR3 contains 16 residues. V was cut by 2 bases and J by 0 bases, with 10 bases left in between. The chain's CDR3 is CASSLVGTTNTGELFF. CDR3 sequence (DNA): TGTGCCAGCAGTTTAGTAGGGACAACGAACACCGGGGAGCTGTTTTTT.

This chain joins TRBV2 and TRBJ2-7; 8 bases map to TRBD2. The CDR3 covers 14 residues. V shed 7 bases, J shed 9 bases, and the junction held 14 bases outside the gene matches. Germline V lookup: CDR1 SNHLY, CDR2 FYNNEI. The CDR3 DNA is TGTGCCAGCATAAGAATAGCGGGAACCCAAGGGCAGTACTTC. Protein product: CASIRIAGTQGQYF.

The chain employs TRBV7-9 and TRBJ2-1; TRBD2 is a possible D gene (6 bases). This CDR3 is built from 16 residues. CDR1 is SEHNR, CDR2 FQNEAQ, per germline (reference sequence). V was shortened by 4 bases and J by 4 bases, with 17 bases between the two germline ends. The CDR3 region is CASSSHSLAIYNEQFF. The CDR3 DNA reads TGTGCCAGCAGCTCCCACAGCCTAGCGATTTACAATGAGCAGTTCTTC.

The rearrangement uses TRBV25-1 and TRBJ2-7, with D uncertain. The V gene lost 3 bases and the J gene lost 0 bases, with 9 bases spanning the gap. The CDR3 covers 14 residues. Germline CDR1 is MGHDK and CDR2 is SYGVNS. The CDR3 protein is CASSDLGLSYEQYF. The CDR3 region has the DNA TGTGCCAGCAGTGACTTAGGGCTCTCCTACGAGCAGTACTTC.